This T cell receptor (beta chain) was profiled in a study of blood T cell repertoires in COVID-19. Clones were read by immunoSEQ multiplex PCR, and TCRdb kept only the in-frame ones, dropping some. The sample shows 200,000 or so clones, over 75% of them seen only once. Sample: peripheral blood. The sequence was collected from a man in his forties or fifties with active or convalescent COVID-19.

As DNA, the CDR3 is TGTGCCAGCAGTTCCGGCCCCGGGTACGAGCAGTACTTC. As protein: CASSSGPGYEQYF. The V and J genes are TRBV27 and TRBJ2-7; D is unresolved. CDR1 MNHEY and CDR2 SMNVEV come from the germline V gene (reference sequence). The CDR3 spans 13 residues. V was shortened by 4 bases and J by 4 bases, with 11 bases between the two germline ends.